The entry below describes one T cell receptor (beta chain). The record originates from a study of shared clonotypes between healthy human individuals. Study as a whole: The donor group consisted of a couple of women and three men, aged 18 to 49.

Genomic DNA for unsorted samples, which was extracted with the QIAamp DNA Blood Mini kit, came from about 90 million PBMCs. CDR1 SGHRS and CDR2 YFSETQ come from the germline V gene. J lost 8 bases, V lost 0 bases, and 4 bases had no gene match. There are 15 residues in the CDR3. Over several immunoSEQ plates, each subset's genomic DNA was distributed in even portions. Data came from immunoSEQ multiplex PCR; TCRdb stores just in-frame clones and leaves some out. The data contain roughly 480,000 clones, 79% of them seen just once; the ten biggest clones take up about 12%. The chain employs TRBV5-1 and TRBJ2-2; 10 bases agree with TRBD2. Sample: PBMCs. The clonotype originates from a woman in her thirties or forties in good health. Some clones in this sample may be carry-over from other donors' samples. The CDR3 DNA reads as TGCGCCAGCAGCTTGGAGGCTAGCGGGAGTGGGGAGCTGTTTTTT. This sequence encodes CASSLEASGSGELFF. Full variable domain (rest looked up from reference TRBV5-1 and TRBJ2-2): KAGVTQTPRYLIKTRGQQVTLSCSPISGHRSVSWYQQTPGQGLQFLFEYFSETQRNKGNFPGRFSGRQFSNSRSEMNVSTLELGDSALYLCASSLEASGSGELFFGEGSRLTVL.